This TCR beta chain was sequenced in a study of blood T cells in healthy people across ages. PBMCs numbering at least 7 million were isolated per sample. For this clonotype: The target antigen is unknown.

The CDR3 consists of 15 residues. The V end was cut by 0 bases, the J end by 3 bases, with 12 bases between. Germline V gene data show CDR1 as SGHRS and CDR2 as YFSETQ. PCR was performed a second time for roughly 7 to 12 cycles using a sample-barcoded 5' primer and a J-beta primer mix. The template-switch adaptor, which had 12 random nucleotides, put a tag on each cDNA molecule. TCRdb recomputed calls from the 5' RACE reads with MiXCR, one row per CDR3 protein. The sample has some 710,000 distinct CDR3 sequences; 22% are singletons. Study-wide results and caveats: Leaving the PBMCs unsorted stopped any conclusive comparison of naive versus antigen-experienced cells.

Sequenced material: blood. The receptor was isolated from a man between 65 and 79 years old in good health. The genes are TRBV5-1 and TRBJ1-1, with a weak D call TRBD1 (5 bases). The CDR3 spells CASSLAGYRDTEAFF. DNA of the CDR3: TGCGCCAGCAGCTTGGCAGGGTATAGAGACACTGAAGCTTTCTTT.